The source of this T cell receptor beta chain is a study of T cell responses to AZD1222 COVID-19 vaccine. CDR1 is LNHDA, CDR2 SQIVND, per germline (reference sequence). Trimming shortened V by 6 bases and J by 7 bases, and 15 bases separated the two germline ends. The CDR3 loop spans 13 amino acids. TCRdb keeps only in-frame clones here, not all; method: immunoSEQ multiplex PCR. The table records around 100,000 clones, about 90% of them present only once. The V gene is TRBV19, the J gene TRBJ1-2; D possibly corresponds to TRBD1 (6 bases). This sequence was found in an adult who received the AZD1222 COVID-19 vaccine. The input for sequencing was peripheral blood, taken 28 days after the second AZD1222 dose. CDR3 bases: TGTGCCAGTAGCAGACAGGAGTCAAGTGGCTACACCTTC. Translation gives CASSRQESSGYTF.